This record covers a single TCR beta chain. Its target is unknown. The donors comprised healthy bone marrow donors. This sample was taken from a study of cytomegalovirus exposure and HLA in healthy donors. The study's findings and limits: After further analysis at a later stage, 15,000 to 20,000 TCR beta sequences were associated with HLA alleles at 0.05 false discovery rate.

This CDR3 contains 19 residues. J gave up 4 bases and V 5 bases, and 16 bases lay outside the gene matches. CDR1 MDHEN and CDR2 SYDVKM come from the germline V gene. PCR involved 60 Vbeta and 13 Jbeta primers. Sequenced by immunoSEQ multiplex PCR; TCRdb stores in-frame clones only, minus some. The sample holds about 110,000 clones, 82% seen once. This clonotype was sampled from a woman younger than 30 in good health and CMV-seronegative. This chain links TRBV28 with TRBJ1-4; 10 nucleotides align to TRBD1. The sequenced material came from PBMCs. For the CDR3, the DNA is TGTGCCAGCAGTCCAAAACCGGGACAGGGGATACCCTTTAATGAAAAACTGTTTTTT. As protein: CASSPKPGQGIPFNEKLFF.